These 23 T cell receptor beta chains originate from one sample sequenced in a study of blood T cell repertoires in COVID-19. Some clones are missing from TCRdb's copy, which holds only in-frame ones; the method was immunoSEQ multiplex PCR. The sample holds over 110,000 clones, 70% to 90% seen once. The specimen sequenced was peripheral blood. The receptor source for this set is a human donor in a cohort sampled during active COVID-19.

This clone was detected a few times. V usage is TRBV19 and J usage is TRBJ1-2; 9 positions match TRBD1. Germline assignment: CDR1 LNHDA and CDR2 SQIVND (reference sequence). J lost 4 bases, V lost 8 bases, and 8 bases had no gene match. The CDR3 is 14 amino acids. The CDR3 nucleotides are TGTGCCAGTTGGGGGACAGGGCAAGGCTATGGCTACACCTTC. Encoded protein: CASWGTGQGYGYTF.

J is TRBJ1-1 and V is TRBV6-6; 7 bases align to TRBD1. V was clipped by 6 bases and J by 4 bases; unmatched bases: 8. Germline V gene sequence: CDR1 MNHNY, CDR2 SVGAGI (reference sequence). The CDR3 has 14 residues. CDR3 amino acids: CASSTRQGVTEAFF. CDR3 DNA: TGTGCCAGCAGCACCCGACAGGGCGTCACTGAAGCTTTCTTT.

The CDR3 coding sequence is TGTGCCAGCAGCCACTACGGGTGGACAGCTAACTATGGCTACACCTTC. Translated: CASSHYGWTANYGYTF. The chain carries TRBV3-1 (or the pseudogene TRBV3-2) and TRBJ1-2, with D tentatively TRBD1 (6 bases). This CDR3 has 16 amino acids. The V end was cut by 3 bases, the J end by 0 bases, with 14 bases between. Germline V gene lookup returns CDR1 LGHDT and CDR2 YNNKEL (reference sequence).

The gene calls are TRBV18 and TRBJ2-7, with no clear D. The germline V gene has CDR1 KGHSH and CDR2 LQKENI. This CDR3 contains 17 residues. Trimming removed 6 bases at V and 2 bases at J, with 23 bases between. CDR3 nucleotides: TGTGCCAGCTCTCAATCCCGATCGTCCTCCCACACCTACGAGCAGTACTTC. This translates into CASSQSRSSSHTYEQYF. Looking up the rest from reference TRBV18 and TRBJ2-7 gives the full variable domain: NAGVMQNPRHLVRRRGQEARLRCSPMKGHSHVYWYRQLPEEGLKFMVYLQKENIIDESGMPKERFSAEFPKEGPSILRIQQVVRGDSAAYFCASSQSRSSSHTYEQYFGPGTRLTVT.

CDR3 amino acids: CASRPTLGHYEQYF. The CDR3 DNA reads TGTGCCAGCAGGCCCACGTTAGGACACTACGAGCAGTACTTC. The V call is TRBV6-5, the J call TRBJ2-7, with D tentatively TRBD1 (5 bases). Trimming took 6 bases from V and 3 from J, leaving 15 bases between them. This CDR3 spans 14 amino acids. Germline CDR1 reads MNHEY; CDR2 reads SVGAGI.

The chain uses TRBV27 and TRBJ2-7, with 7 bases identical to TRBD1. The CDR3 covers 11 residues. Germline loops: CDR1 MNHEY, CDR2 SMNVEV (reference sequence). Trimming at V came to 8 bases and at J to 3 bases, leaving 1 base not matched to a gene. CDR3 in amino acids: CASGTDYEQYF. The CDR3 DNA is TGTGCCAGCGGGACAGACTACGAGCAGTACTTC.

This clone was seen only once. The rearrangement uses TRBV6-5 and TRBJ2-7; 10 nucleotides align to TRBD1. Looked up from germline, CDR1 is MNHEY and CDR2 is SVGAGI. Trimming took 4 bases from V and 3 from J; bases not matched to a gene: 3. The CDR3 is 14 amino acids. In DNA, the CDR3 is TGTGCCAGCAGTTTTGGGGACAGGGGCTACGAGCAGTACTTC. Its translation is CASSFGDRGYEQYF.

The chain combines TRBV7-9 with TRBJ1-2, with D perhaps matching TRBD1 (6 bases). The V and J ends lost 3 bases and 2 bases respectively, with 16 bases between them. CDR1 is SEHNR, CDR2 FQNEAQ, per germline (reference sequence). The CDR3 contains 16 residues. DNA of the CDR3: TGTGCCAGCAGCTTCAGCTCCGGCAGGGGAAACTATGGCTACACCTTC. Protein: CASSFSSGRGNYGYTF.

The J gene is TRBJ2-7, the V gene TRBV5-1; 8 positions agree with TRBD2. With 3 bases clipped from V and 3 bases from J, the junction kept 5 bases outside the gene matches. Germline CDR1 SGHRS, CDR2 YFSETQ. This CDR3 comprises 14 residues. As DNA, the CDR3 is TGCGCCAGCAGCTCGGGACTAGGGGGCTACGAGCAGTACTTC. It specifies CASSSGLGGYEQYF.

This chain uses TRBV3-1 (or the pseudogene TRBV3-2) with TRBJ1-1; 8 nucleotides line up with TRBD1. Germline trimming cut 4 bases from V and 10 bases from J; bases unmatched to any gene: 8. CDR1 and CDR2 (germline): LGHDT, YNNKEL (reference sequence). This CDR3 spans 13 amino acids. The CDR3 nucleotides are TGTGCCAGCAGCCTGGACAGGGCCTCAGGAGCTTTCTTT. Translating it yields CASSLDRASGAFF.

The rearrangement joins TRBV5-4 to TRBJ1-2, with D unresolved. This CDR3 region has 14 residues. The ends were cut back, 2 bases at V and 2 bases at J, with 10 bases in the middle. Germline V lookup: CDR1 SGHNT, CDR2 YYREEE (reference sequence). CDR3 sequence: CASSFSSLNYGYTF. In DNA form, the CDR3 reads TGTGCCAGCAGCTTTAGCAGCTTGAACTATGGCTACACCTTC.

V gene TRBV4-3 combines with J gene TRBJ2-6; unclear D gene. Trimming cost V 0 bases and J 2 bases, with 8 bases left between them. CDR3 length: 16 residues. CDR1 is LGHNA and CDR2 is YSLEER in the germline V gene. This chain's CDR3 is CASSQDAGTGANVLTF. The CDR3 bases are TGCGCCAGCAGCCAAGATGCAGGAACTGGGGCCAACGTCCTGACTTTC.

The chain couples TRBV9 to TRBJ2-2; 13 bases agree with TRBD2. CDR1 SGDLS and CDR2 YYNGEE come from the germline V gene. CDR3 length equals 19 residues. The trim removed 1 base at V and 5 bases at J, leaving 11 bases unmatched. CDR3 DNA: TGTGCCAGCAGCGTATCCCGAACTAGCGGGGGGGTCTGGACCGGGGAGCTGTTTTTT. Translating gives CASSVSRTSGGVWTGELFF.

This chain uses TRBV4-2 with TRBJ2-4, with 10 bases aligning to TRBD1. Germline V gives CDR1 LGHNA, CDR2 YNFKEQ. CDR3 length equals 15 residues. V was pared by 4 bases and J by 2 bases, with 2 bases of the junction left unmatched. DNA for the CDR3: TGTGCCAGCAGCCGGGACAGGGGATCCAAAAACATTCAGTACTTC. Residues: CASSRDRGSKNIQYF.

The chain is built from TRBV3-1 (or the pseudogene TRBV3-2) and TRBJ1-6; D unclear. The CDR3 has 14 residues. The germline V gene has CDR1 LGHDT and CDR2 YNNKEL (reference sequence). Trimming cost V 3 bases and J 0 bases, with 3 bases left between them. The CDR3 DNA reads TGTGCCAGCAGCCAGAGCTCCTATAATTCACCCCTCCACTTT. Encoded protein: CASSQSSYNSPLHF.

For this clone: Other DNA sequences in this sample translate to the same CDR3. Written as DNA, the CDR3 is TGTGCCAGCAGTTACTCTGGCGGGGGGGAGACCCAGTACTTC. Translation gives CASSYSGGGETQYF. The chain joins TRBV6-2 or TRBV6-3 to TRBJ2-5, with 8 nucleotides matching TRBD2. Germline trimming cut 0 bases from V and 5 bases from J; bases unmatched to any gene: 2. The germline V gene has CDR1 MNHEY and CDR2 SVGEGT. The length of the CDR3 is 14 residues.

The gene calls are TRBV2 and TRBJ1-1, with D tentatively TRBD1 (6 bases). Germline CDR1 reads SNHLY; CDR2 reads FYNNEI. The V and J ends lost 0 bases and 5 bases respectively, with 13 bases between them. The CDR3 covers 15 residues. The CDR3 spells CASSEADRGGTEAFF. In DNA, the CDR3 is TGTGCCAGCAGTGAAGCCGACAGAGGGGGAACTGAAGCTTTCTTT.

The chain carries TRBV10-3 and TRBJ2-2, with D perhaps matching TRBD1 (5 bases). This CDR3 has 13 residues. Per germline, CDR1 ENHRY and CDR2 SYGVKD. V was shortened by 7 bases and J by 7 bases, with 13 bases between the two germline ends. CDR3 region: CAIKPARGGELFF. The CDR3 coding sequence is TGTGCCATCAAGCCCGCAAGGGGCGGGGAGCTGTTTTTT.

Here the CDR3 reads CASSYSSRNTEAFF. Written as DNA, the CDR3 is TGTGCCAGCAGTTACTCTTCCAGGAACACTGAAGCTTTCTTT. The chain recombines TRBV6-6 with TRBJ1-1; no definite D call. Germline V gene sequence: CDR1 MNHNY, CDR2 SVGAGI (reference sequence). Trimming took 0 bases from V and 1 from J, leaving 6 bases between them. The CDR3 contains 14 residues.

This clone has just one count. The chain combines TRBV18 with TRBJ1-1; 10 bases match TRBD1. CDR3 length: 16 amino acids. V gave up 4 bases and J gave up 1 base; unmatched junction bases: 6. Germline CDR1 and CDR2: KGHSH and LQKENI. CDR3 amino acids: CASSLGTGATNTEAFF. CDR3 in DNA: TGTGCCAGCTCACTCGGGACAGGGGCTACGAACACTGAAGCTTTCTTT.

This clone appeared once. J is TRBJ2-3 and V is TRBV5-4; D gene uncertain. The V end was cut by 2 bases, the J end by 5 bases, with 3 bases between. Per germline, CDR1 SGHNT and CDR2 YYREEE (reference sequence). CDR3 size: 11 residues. CDR3: CASSFRDTQYF. CDR3 DNA: TGTGCCAGCAGCTTTAGAGATACGCAGTATTTT.

This sequence joins TRBV9 and TRBJ2-1; TRBD2 aligns across 9 bases. The CDR3 has 14 residues. The germline gives CDR1 SGDLS, CDR2 YYNGEE. The V segment lost 2 bases and the J segment 6 bases; nucleotides outside the gene matches: 3. The CDR3 bases are TGTGCCAGCAGCGTTCAGCGGGGGGCCAATGAGCAGTTCTTC. It translates to CASSVQRGANEQFF.

This clone has a single count. The chain combines TRBV9 with TRBJ2-2; D is undetermined. The V and J ends lost 0 bases and 6 bases respectively, with 6 bases between them. This CDR3 has 13 residues. The germline V gene encodes CDR1 SGDLS and CDR2 YYNGEE. The CDR3 sequence is CASSVVPAGELFF. CDR3 DNA sequence: TGTGCCAGCAGCGTAGTCCCGGCCGGGGAGCTGTTTTTT.